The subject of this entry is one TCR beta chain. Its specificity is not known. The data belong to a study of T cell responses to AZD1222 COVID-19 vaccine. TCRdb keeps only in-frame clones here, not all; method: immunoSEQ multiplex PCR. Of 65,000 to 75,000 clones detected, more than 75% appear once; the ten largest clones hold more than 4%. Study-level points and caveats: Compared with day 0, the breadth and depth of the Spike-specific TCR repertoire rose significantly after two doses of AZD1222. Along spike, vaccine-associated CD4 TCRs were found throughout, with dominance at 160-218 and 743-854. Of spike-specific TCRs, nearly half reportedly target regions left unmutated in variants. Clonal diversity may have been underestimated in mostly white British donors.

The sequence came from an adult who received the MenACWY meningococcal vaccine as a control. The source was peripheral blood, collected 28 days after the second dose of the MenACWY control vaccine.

The CDR3 DNA reads as TGTGCCAGCAGCTTAGGACAGGGGCCTCTTGAGCAGTTCTTC. It is translated as CASSLGQGPLEQFF. V gene TRBV7-2 combines with J gene TRBJ2-1; 8 bases align to TRBD1. This CDR3 is 14 amino acids long. J lost 9 bases, V lost 1 base, and 5 bases had no gene match. In germline, CDR1 is SGHTA, CDR2 FQGNSA.